The text below deals with one T cell receptor beta chain. The sample originates from a study of T cell responses to AZD1222 COVID-19 vaccine. Using immunoSEQ multiplex PCR, the repertoire was profiled, and TCRdb retains in-frame clones only, with some absent. The repertoire holds around 100,000 clones, 90% to 95% seen once, with 45% in the top ten. The TCR comes from an adult in good health. The material sequenced was peripheral blood, taken on day 0 of AZD1222 vaccination.

CDR3 loop: CASSYHIGREDETQYF. Written as DNA, the CDR3 is TGTGCCAGCAGTTACCATATAGGGCGGGAGGACGAGACCCAGTACTTC. This chain links TRBV6-2 or TRBV6-3 with TRBJ2-5; 8 bases are shared with TRBD2. The CDR3 consists of 16 residues. Germline CDR1 and CDR2: MNHEY and SVGEGT. Trimming at V came to 2 bases and at J to 5 bases, leaving 10 bases not matched to a gene.